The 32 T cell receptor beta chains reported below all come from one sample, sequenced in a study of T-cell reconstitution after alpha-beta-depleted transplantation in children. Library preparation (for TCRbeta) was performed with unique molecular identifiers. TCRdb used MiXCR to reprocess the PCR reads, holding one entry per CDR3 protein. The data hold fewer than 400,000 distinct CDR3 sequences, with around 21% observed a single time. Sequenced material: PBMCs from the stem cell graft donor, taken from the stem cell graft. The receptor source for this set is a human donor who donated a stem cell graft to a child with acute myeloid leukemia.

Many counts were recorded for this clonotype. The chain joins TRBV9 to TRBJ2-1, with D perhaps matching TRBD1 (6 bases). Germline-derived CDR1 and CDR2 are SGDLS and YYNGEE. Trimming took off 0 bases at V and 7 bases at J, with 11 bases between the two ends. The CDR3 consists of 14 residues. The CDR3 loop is CASSVGQGRNEQFF. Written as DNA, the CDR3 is TGTGCCAGCAGCGTAGGTCAGGGGCGGAATGAGCAGTTCTTC.

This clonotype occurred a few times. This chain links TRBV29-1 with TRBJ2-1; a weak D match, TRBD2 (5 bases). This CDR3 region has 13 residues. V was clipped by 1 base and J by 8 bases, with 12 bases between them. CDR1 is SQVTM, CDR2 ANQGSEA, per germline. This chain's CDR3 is CSVEVQRADEQFF. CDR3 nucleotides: TGCAGCGTTGAAGTCCAAAGAGCGGATGAGCAGTTCTTC.

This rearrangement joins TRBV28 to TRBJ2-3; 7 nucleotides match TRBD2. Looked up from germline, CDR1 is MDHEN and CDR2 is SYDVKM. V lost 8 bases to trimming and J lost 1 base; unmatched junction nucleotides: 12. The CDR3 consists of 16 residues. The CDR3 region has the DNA TGTGCCAGCCCTCGGGAGCTGGGAGGGGGCACAGATACGCAGTATTTT. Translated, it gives CASPRELGGGTDTQYF.

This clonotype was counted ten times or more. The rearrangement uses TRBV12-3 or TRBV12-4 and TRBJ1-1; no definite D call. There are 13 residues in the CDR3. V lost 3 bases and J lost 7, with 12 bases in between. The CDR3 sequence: CASSFGSGSEAFF. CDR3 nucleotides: TGTGCCAGCAGTTTCGGGTCTGGGAGTGAAGCTTTCTTT.

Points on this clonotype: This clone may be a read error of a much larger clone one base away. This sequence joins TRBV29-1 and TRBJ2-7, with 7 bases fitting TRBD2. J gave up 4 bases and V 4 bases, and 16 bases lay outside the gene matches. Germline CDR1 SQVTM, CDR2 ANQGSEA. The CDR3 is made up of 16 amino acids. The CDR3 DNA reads TGCAGCGTTGTCATTTTAGGGCTTAGCGGGTTGTACGAGCAGTACTTC. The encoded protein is CSVVILGLSGLYEQYF.

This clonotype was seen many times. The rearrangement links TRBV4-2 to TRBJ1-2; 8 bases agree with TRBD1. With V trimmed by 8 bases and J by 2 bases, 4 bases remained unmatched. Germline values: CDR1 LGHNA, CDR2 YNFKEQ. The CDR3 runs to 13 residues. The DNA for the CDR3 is TGTGCCAGCGGACAGGGATACAACTATGGCTACACCTTC. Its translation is CASGQGYNYGYTF.

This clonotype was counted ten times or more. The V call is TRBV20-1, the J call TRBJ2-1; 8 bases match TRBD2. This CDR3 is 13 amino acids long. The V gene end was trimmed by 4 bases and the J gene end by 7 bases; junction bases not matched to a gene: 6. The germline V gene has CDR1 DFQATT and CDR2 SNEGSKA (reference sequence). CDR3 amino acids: CSATGRVSNEQFF. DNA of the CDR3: TGCAGTGCTACCGGGAGGGTTTCGAATGAGCAGTTCTTC.

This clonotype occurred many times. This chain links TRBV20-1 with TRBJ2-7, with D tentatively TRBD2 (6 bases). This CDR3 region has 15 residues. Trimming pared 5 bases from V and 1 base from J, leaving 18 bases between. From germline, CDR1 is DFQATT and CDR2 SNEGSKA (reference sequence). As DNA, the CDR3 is TGCAGTGCTGAGCACCTAGCGTCATCTTCCTACGAGCAGTACTTC. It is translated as CSAEHLASSSYEQYF.

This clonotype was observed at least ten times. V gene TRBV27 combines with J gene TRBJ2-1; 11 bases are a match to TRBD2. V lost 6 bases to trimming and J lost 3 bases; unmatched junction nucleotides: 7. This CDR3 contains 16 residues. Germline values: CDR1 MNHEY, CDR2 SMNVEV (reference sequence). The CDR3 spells CASSLLTSGGYNEQFF. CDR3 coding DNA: TGTGCCAGCAGCCTACTAACTAGCGGGGGCTACAATGAGCAGTTCTTC.

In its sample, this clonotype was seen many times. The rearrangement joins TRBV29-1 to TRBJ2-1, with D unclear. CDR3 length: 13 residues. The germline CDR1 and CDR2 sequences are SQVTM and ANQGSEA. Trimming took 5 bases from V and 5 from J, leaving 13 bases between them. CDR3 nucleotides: TGCAGCGTTCGCCCTTATTTGGACAATGAGCAGTTCTTC. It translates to CSVRPYLDNEQFF.

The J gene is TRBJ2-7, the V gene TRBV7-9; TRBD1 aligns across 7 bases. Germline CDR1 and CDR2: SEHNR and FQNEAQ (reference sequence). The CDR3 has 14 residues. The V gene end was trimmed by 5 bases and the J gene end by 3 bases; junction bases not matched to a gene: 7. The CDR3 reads CASSGTASLYEQYF. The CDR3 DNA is TGTGCCAGCAGCGGGACAGCCTCACTCTACGAGCAGTACTTC. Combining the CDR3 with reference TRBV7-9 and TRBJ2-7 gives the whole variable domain DTGVSQNPRHKITKRGQNVTFRCDPISEHNRLYWYRQTLGQGPEFLTYFQNEAQLEKSRLLSDRFSAERPKGSFSTLEIQRTEQGDSAMYLCASSGTASLYEQYFGPGTRLTVT.

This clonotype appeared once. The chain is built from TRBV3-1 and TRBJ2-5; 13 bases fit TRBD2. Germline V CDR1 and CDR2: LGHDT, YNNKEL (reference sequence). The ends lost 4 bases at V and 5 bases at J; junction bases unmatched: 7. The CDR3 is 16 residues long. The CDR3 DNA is TGTGCCAGCAGCCTTGGGACTAGCGGGGAGAGGGAGACCCAGTACTTC. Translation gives CASSLGTSGERETQYF.

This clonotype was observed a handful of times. CDR3: CATSRDRGNKQETQYF. In DNA, the CDR3 is TGTGCCACCAGCAGAGATCGGGGCAACAAACAAGAGACCCAGTACTTC. V usage is TRBV15 and J usage is TRBJ2-5, with D perhaps matching TRBD1 or TRBD2 (5 bases each). The V gene's germline CDR1 is LNHNV and CDR2 YYDKDF (reference sequence). The germline V and J ends were trimmed by 0 bases and 2 bases, with 13 bases remaining between them. This CDR3 region has 16 residues. Full variable domain (outside the CDR3, taken from reference TRBV15 and TRBJ2-5): DAMVIQNPRYQVTQFGKPVTLSCSQTLNHNVMYWYQQKSSQAPKLLFHYYDKDFNNEADTPDNFQSRRPNTSFCFLDIRSPGLGDTAMYLCATSRDRGNKQETQYFGPGTRLLVL.

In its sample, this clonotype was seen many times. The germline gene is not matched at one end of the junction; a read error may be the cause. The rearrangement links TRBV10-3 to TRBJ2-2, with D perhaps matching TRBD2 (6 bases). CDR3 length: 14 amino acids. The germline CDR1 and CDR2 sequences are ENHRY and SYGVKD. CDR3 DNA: TGTGCCATCAGGGAGTTAGCGGACACCGGGGAGCTGTTTTTT. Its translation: CAIRELADTGELFF.

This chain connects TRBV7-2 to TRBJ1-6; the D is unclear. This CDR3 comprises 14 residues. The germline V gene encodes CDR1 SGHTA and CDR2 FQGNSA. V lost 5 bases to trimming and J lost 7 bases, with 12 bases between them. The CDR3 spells CASSRPVLNSPLHF. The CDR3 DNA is TGTGCCAGCAGCCGGCCGGTGCTCAATTCACCCCTCCACTTT.

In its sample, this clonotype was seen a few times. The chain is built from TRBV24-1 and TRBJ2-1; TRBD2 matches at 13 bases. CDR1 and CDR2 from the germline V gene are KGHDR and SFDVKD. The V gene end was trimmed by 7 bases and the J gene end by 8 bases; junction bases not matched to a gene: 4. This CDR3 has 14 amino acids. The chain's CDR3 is CATRGTSGTYEQFF. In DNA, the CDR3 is TGTGCCACCAGAGGGACTAGCGGGACGTATGAGCAGTTCTTC.

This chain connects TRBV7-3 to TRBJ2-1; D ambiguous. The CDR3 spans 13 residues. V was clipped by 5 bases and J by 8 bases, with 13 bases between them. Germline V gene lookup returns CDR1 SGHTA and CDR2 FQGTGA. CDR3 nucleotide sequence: TGTGCCAGCAGCCCAGTCTCAGGTCATGAGCAGTTCTTC. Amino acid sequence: CASSPVSGHEQFF.

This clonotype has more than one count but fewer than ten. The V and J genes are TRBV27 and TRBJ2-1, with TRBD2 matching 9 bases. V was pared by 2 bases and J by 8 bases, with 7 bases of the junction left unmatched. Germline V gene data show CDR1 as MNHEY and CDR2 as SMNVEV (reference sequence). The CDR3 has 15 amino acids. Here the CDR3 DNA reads TGTGCCAGCAGTTTAGCGGGAGGGCCCGAACATGAGCAGTTCTTC. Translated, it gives CASSLAGGPEHEQFF.

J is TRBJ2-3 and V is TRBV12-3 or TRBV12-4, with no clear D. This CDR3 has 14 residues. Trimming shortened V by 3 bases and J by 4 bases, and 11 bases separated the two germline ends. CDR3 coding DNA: TGTGCCAGCAGTTTTGGTGGCCTCGCAGATACGCAGTATTTT. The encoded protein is CASSFGGLADTQYF.

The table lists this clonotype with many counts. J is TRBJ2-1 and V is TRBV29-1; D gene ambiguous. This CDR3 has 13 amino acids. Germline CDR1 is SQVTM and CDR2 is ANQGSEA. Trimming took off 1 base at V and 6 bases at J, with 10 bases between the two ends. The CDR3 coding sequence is TGCAGCGTTGAAGCGGCAGGTTCCAATGAGCAGTTCTTC. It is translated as CSVEAAGSNEQFF.

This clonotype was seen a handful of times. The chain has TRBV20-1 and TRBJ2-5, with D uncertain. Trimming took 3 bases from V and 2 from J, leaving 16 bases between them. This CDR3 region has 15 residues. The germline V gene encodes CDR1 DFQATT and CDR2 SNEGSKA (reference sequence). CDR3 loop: CSASDVGSQQETQYF. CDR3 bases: TGCAGTGCTAGTGATGTCGGTAGCCAACAAGAGACCCAGTACTTC.

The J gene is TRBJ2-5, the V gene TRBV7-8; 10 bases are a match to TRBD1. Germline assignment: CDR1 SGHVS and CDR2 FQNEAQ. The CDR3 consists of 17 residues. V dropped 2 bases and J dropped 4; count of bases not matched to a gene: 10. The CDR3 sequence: CASSLMVGDRGGETQYF. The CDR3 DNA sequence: TGTGCCAGCAGCTTAATGGTTGGGGACAGGGGTGGAGAGACCCAGTACTTC.

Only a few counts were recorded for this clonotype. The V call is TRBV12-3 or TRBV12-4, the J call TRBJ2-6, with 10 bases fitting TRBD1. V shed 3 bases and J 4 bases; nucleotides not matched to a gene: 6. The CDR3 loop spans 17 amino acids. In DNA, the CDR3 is TGTGCCAGCAGTTTTGGGGACAGGGGTTCAGGGGCCAACGTCCTGACTTTC. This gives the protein CASSFGDRGSGANVLTF.

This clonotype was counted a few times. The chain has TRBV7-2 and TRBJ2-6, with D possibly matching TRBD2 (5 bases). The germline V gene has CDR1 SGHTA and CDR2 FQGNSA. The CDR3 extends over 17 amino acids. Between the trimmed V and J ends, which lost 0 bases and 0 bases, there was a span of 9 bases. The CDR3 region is CASSLASGSSGANVLTF. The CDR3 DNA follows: TGTGCCAGCAGCTTAGCTAGTGGGAGCTCTGGGGCCAACGTCCTGACTTTC.

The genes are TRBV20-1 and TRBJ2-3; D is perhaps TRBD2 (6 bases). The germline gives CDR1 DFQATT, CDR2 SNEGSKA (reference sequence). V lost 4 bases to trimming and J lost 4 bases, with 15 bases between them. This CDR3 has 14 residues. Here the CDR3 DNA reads TGCAGTGCTAATGGCGGGACCGGGGCAGATACGCAGTATTTT. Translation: CSANGGTGADTQYF.

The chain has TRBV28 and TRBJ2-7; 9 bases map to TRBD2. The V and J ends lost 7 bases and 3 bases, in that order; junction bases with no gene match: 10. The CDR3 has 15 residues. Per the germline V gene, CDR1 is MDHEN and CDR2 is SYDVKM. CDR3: CASNYPGLANYEQYF. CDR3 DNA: TGTGCCAGCAACTACCCGGGACTAGCTAACTACGAGCAGTACTTC. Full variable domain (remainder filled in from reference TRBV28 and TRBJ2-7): DVKVTQSSRYLVKRTGEKVFLECVQDMDHENMFWYRQDPGLGLRLIYFSYDVKMKEKGDIPEGYSVSREKKERFSLILESASTNQTSMYLCASNYPGLANYEQYFGPGTRLTVT.

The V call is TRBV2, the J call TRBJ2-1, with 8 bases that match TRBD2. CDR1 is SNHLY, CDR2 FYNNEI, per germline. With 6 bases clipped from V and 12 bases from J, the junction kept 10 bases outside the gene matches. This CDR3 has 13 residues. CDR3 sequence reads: CASRPPGLVMQFF. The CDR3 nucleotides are TGTGCCAGCAGGCCCCCGGGACTAGTTATGCAGTTCTTC. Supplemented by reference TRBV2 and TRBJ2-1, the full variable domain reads EPEVTQTPSHQVTQMGQEVILRCVPISNHLYFYWYRQILGQKVEFLVSFYNNEISEKSEIFDDQFSVERPDGSNFTLKIRSTKLEDSAMYFCASRPPGLVMQFFGPGTRLTVL.

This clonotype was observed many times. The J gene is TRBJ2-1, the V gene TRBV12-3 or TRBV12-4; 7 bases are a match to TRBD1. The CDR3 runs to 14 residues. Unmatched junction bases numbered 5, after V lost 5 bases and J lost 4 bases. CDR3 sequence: CASSTQGLYNEQFF. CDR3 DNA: TGTGCCAGCAGTACACAGGGGTTGTACAATGAGCAGTTCTTC.

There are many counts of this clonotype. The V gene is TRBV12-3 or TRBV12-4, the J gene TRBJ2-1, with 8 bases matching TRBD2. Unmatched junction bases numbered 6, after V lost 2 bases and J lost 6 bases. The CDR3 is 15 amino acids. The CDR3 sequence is CASSLSGSIVNEQFF. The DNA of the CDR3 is TGTGCCAGCAGTTTAAGCGGGAGTATAGTCAATGAGCAGTTCTTC.

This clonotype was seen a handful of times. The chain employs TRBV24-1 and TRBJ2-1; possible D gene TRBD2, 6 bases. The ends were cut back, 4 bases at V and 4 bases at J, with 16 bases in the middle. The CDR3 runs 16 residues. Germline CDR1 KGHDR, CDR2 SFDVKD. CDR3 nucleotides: TGTGCCACCAGTGACCCCGCTAGCGTAGATTACAATGAGCAGTTCTTC. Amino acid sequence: CATSDPASVDYNEQFF.

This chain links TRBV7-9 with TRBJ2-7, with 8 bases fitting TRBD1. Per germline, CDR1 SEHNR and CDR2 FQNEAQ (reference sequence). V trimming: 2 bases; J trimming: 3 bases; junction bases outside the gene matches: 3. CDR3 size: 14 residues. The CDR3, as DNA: TGTGCCAGCAGCTTAAGGACAGGGTACTACGAGCAGTACTTC. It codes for CASSLRTGYYEQYF.

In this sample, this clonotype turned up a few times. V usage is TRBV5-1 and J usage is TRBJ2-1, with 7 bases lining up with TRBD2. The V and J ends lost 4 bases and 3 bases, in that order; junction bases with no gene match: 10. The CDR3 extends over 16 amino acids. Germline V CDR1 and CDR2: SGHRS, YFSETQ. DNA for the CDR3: TGCGCCAGCAGCCCAACCCCTAGCGGAAACTACAATGAGCAGTTCTTC. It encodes CASSPTPSGNYNEQFF.